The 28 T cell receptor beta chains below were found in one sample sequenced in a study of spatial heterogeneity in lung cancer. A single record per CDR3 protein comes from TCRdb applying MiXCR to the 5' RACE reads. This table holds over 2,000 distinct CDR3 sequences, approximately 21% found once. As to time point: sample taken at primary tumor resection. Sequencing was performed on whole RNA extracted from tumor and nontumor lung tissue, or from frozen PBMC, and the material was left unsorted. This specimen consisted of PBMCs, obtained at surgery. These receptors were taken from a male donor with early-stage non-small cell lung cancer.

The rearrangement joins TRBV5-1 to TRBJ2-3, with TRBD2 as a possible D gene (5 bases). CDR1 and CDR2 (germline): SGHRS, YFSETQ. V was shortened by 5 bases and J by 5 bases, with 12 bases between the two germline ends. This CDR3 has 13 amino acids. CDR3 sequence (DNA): TGCGCCAGCAGACATTTTAGCGAAGATACGCAGTATTTT. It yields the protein CASRHFSEDTQYF.

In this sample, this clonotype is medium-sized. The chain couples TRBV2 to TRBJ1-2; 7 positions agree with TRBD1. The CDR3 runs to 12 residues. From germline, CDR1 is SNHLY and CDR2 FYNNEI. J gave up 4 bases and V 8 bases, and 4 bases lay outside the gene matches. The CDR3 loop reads CASEGQSYGYTF. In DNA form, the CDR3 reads TGTGCCAGCGAGGGACAGAGCTATGGCTACACCTTC.

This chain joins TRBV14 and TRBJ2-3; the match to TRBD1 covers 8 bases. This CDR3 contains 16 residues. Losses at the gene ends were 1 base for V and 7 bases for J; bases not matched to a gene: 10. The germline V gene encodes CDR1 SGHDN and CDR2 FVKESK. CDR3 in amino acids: CASSQVPGQVFNTQYF. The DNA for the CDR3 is TGTGCCAGCAGCCAAGTACCGGGACAGGTGTTTAATACGCAGTATTTT.

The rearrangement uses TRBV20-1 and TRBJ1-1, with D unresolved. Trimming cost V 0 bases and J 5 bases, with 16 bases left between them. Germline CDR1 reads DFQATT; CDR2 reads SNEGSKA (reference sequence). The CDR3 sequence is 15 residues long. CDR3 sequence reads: CSARDLGDPRTEAFF. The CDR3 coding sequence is TGCAGTGCTAGAGATCTGGGCGATCCTCGGACTGAAGCTTTCTTT.

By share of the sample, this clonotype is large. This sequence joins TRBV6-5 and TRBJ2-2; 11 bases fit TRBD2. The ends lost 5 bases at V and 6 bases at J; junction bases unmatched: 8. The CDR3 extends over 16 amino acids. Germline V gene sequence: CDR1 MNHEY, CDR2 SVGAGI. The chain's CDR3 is CASSPLAGVSAGELFF. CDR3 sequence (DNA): TGTGCCAGCAGTCCACTAGCGGGAGTGTCCGCCGGGGAGCTGTTTTTT.

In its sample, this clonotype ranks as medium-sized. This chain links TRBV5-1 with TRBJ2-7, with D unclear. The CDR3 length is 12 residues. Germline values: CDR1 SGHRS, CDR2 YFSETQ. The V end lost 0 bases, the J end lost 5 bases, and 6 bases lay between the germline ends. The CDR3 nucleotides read TGCGCCAGCAGCTTGGAGCCGCACGAGCAGTACTTC. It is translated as CASSLEPHEQYF.

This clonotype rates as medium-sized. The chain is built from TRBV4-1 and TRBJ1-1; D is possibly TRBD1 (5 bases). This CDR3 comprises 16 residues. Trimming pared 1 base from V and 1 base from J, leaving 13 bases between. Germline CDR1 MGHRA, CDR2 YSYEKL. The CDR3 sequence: CASSQGSGTTNTEAFF. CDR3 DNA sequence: TGCGCCAGCAGCCAAGGATCCGGGACGACGAACACTGAAGCTTTCTTT.

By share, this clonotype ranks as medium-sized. The CDR3 nucleotides are TGCAGTGCTAGAGACCGGGGGGGTATATACGAGCAGTACTTC. Encoded protein: CSARDRGGIYEQYF. The chain recombines TRBV20-1 with TRBJ2-7, with TRBD2 identical over 8 bases. CDR1 and CDR2 from the germline V gene are DFQATT and SNEGSKA (reference sequence). J lost 4 bases, V lost 0 bases, and 5 bases had no gene match. The CDR3 is 14 amino acids.

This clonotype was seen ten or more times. CDR3 bases: TGTGCCAGTAGTATTTTAGATACGCAGTATTTT. Encoded protein: CASSILDTQYF. The rearrangement uses TRBV19 and TRBJ2-3; D is ambiguous. The germline V gene encodes CDR1 LNHDA and CDR2 SQIVND (reference sequence). V was shortened by 3 bases and J by 5 bases, with 3 bases between the two germline ends. CDR3 length equals 11 residues.

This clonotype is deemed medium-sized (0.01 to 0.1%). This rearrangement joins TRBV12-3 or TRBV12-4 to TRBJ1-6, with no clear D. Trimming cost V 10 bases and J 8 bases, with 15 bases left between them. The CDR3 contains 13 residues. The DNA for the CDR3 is TGTGCCACCGCGCGGAGGTCGGATTCACCCCTCCACTTT. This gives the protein CATARRSDSPLHF.

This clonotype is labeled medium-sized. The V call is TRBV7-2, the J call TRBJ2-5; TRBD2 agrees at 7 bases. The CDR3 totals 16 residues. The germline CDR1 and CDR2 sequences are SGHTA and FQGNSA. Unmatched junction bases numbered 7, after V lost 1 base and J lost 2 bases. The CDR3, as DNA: TGTGCCAGCAGCTTAGTCCGGGGGGTAGTTCAAGAGACCCAGTACTTC. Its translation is CASSLVRGVVQETQYF. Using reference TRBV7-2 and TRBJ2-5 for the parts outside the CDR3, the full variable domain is GAGVSQSPSNKVTEKGKDVELRCDPISGHTALYWYRQSLGQGLEFLIYFQGNSAPDKSGLPSDRFSAERTGGSVSTLTIQRTQQEDSAVYLCASSLVRGVVQETQYFGPGTRLLVL.

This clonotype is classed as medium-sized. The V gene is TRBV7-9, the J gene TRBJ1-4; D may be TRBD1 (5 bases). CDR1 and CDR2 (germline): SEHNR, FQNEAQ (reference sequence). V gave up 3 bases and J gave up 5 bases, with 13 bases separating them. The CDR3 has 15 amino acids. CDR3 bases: TGTGCCAGCAGCTTGGTCGGGGGAGGGAATGAAAAACTGTTTTTT. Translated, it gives CASSLVGGGNEKLFF. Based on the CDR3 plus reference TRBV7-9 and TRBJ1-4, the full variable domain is DTGVSQNPRHKITKRGQNVTFRCDPISEHNRLYWYRQTLGQGPEFLTYFQNEAQLEKSRLLSDRFSAERPKGSFSTLEIQRTEQGDSAMYLCASSLVGGGNEKLFFGSGTQLSVL.

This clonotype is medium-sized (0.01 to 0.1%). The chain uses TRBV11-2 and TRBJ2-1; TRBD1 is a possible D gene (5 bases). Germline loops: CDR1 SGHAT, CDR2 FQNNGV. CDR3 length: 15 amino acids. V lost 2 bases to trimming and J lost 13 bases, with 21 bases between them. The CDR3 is CASSLSNGFRQGQFF. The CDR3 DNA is TGTGCCAGCAGCTTATCAAACGGTTTCAGGCAGGGACAGTTCTTC.

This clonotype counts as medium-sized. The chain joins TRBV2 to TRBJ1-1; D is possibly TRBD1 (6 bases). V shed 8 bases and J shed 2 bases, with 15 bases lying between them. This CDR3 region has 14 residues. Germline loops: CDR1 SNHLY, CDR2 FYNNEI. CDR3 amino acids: CASGGGVGNTEAFF. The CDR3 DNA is TGTGCCAGCGGGGGGGGCGTAGGAAACACTGAAGCTTTCTTT.

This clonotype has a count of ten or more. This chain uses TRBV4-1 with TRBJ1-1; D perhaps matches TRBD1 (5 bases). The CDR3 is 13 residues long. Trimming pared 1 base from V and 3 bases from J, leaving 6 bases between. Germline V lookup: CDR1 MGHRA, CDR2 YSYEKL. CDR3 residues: CASSQGQYTEAFF. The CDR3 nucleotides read TGCGCCAGCAGCCAAGGACAGTACACTGAAGCTTTCTTT.

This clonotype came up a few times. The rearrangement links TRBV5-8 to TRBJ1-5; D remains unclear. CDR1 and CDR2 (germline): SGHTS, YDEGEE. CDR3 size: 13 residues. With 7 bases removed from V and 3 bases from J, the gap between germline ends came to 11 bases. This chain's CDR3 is CASALRSNQPQHF. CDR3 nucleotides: TGTGCCAGCGCTCTCCGGTCCAATCAGCCCCAGCATTTT.

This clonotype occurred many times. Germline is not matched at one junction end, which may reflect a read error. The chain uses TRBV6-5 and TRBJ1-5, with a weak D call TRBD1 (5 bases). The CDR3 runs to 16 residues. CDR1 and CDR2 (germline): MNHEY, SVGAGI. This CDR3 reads CASSYSGTGGNRPQHF. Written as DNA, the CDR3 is TGTGCCAGCAGCTACTCCGGGACGGGAGGCAATCGGCCCCAGCATTTT.

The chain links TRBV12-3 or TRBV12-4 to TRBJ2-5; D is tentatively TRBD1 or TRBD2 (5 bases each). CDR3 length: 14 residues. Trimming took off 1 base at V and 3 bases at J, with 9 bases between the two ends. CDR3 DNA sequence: TGTGCCAGCAGTTTAGGAGGGGCTGAAGAGACCCAGTACTTC. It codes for CASSLGGAEETQYF.

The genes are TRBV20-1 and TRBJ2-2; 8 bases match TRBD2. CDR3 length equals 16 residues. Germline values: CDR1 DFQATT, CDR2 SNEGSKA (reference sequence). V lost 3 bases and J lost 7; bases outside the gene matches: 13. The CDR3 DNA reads TGCAGTGCTAGGCGACCGGGACTAGACGGGGGCGGGGAGCTGTTTTTT. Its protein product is CSARRPGLDGGGELFF.

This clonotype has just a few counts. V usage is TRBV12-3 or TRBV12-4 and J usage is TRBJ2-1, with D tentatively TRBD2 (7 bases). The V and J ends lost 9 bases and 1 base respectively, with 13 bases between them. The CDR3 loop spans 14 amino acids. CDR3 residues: CASWGGGSYNEQFF. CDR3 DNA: TGTGCCAGTTGGGGGGGCGGTTCCTACAATGAGCAGTTCTTC.

The CDR3 DNA sequence: TGCGCCAGCAGCCAGGGTCAGGGGCCCAAATCACGCAACATTCAGTACTTC. Translation gives CASSQGQGPKSRNIQYF. The chain has TRBV4-1 and TRBJ2-4; a possible D gene is TRBD1 (6 bases). CDR3 length: 17 amino acids. The germline CDR1 and CDR2 sequences are MGHRA and YSYEKL. Deletions cut 3 bases from V and 7 bases from J, with 22 bases between.

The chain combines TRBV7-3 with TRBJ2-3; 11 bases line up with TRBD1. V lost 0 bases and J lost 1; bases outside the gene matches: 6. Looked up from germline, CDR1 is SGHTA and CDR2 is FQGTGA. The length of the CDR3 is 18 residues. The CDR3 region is CASSLTGQGAGGTDTQYF. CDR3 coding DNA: TGTGCCAGCAGCTTAACTGGACAGGGGGCTGGCGGCACAGATACGCAGTATTTT.

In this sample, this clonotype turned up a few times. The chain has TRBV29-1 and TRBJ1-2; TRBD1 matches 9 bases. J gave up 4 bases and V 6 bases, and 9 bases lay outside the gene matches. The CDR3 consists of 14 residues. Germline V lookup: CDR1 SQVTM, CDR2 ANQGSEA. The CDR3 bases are TGCAGCGTAGAGCGGACAGGGGAAATCTATGGCTACACCTTC. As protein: CSVERTGEIYGYTF.

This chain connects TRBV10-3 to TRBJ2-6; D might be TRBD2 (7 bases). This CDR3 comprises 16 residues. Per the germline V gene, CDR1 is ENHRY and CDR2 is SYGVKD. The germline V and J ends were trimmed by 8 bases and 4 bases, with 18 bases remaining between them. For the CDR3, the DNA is TGTGCCATCGTTGGAGGGGGAGGGCCCGGGGCCAACGTCCTGACTTTC. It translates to CAIVGGGGPGANVLTF.

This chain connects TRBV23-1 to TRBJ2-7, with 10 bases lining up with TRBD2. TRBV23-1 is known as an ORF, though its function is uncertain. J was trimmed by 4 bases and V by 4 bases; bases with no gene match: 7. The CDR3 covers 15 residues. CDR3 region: CASSRLAGVQYEQYF. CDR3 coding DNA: TGCGCCAGCAGTCGGCTAGCGGGAGTTCAGTACGAGCAGTACTTC.

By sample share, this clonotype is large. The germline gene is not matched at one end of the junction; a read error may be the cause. The CDR3 region is CASSRVPRGRSGELFF. Here the CDR3 DNA reads TGTGCTAGCAGCCGGGTCCCCCGGGGTCGGTCCGGGGAGCTGTTTTTT. The V call is TRBV7-7, the J call TRBJ2-2; D may be TRBD2 (5 bases). CDR1 is SSHAT and CDR2 is FNYEAQ in the germline V gene (reference sequence). The CDR3 loop spans 16 amino acids.

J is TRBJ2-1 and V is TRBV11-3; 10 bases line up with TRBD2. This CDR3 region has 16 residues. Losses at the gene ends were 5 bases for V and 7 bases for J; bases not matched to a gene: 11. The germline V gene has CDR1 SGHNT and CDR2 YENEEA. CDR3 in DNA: TGTGCCAGCAGCACCCGGACTAGCGGAGGAGGGAATGAGCAGTTCTTC. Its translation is CASSTRTSGGGNEQFF.

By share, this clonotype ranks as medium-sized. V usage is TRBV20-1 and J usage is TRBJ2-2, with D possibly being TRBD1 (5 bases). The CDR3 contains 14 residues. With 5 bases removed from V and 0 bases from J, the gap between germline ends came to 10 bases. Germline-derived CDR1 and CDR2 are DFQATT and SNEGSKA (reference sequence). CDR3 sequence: CSAQDKANTGELFF. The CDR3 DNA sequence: TGCAGTGCTCAGGACAAGGCGAACACCGGGGAGCTGTTTTTT.